The 26 T cell receptor beta chains reported below all come from one sample, sequenced in a study of blood T cell dynamics during melanoma immunotherapy. Profiling relied on immunoSEQ multiplex PCR, and the TCRdb table lists in-frame clones only, not all of them. The sample lists about 15,000 clones, about 80% occurring once. Documented time point: pre-treatment baseline. Sequenced material: blood, taken from a patient treated with checkpoint blockade. Source of these receptors: a human donor with melanoma.

The chain is built from TRBV27 and TRBJ1-3; perhaps TRBD1 as D (6 bases). Germline values: CDR1 MNHEY, CDR2 SMNVEV (reference sequence). CDR3 length: 16 amino acids. Trimming stripped 2 bases from V and 0 bases from J, with 11 bases between. The DNA for the CDR3 is TGTGCCAGCAGTTTAACCGGGACAAGCTCTGGAAACACCATATATTTT. It specifies CASSLTGTSSGNTIYF.

The V and J genes are TRBV30 and TRBJ2-2; 8 bases are shared with TRBD2. This CDR3 region has 13 residues. Germline CDR1 and CDR2: GTSNPN and SVGIG (reference sequence). CDR3 DNA sequence: TGTGTTGGGCGGGGGGCTAACACCGGGGAGCTGTTTTTT. Amino acids: CVGRGANTGELFF.

The chain combines TRBV25-1 with TRBJ1-1; D is possibly TRBD1 (6 bases). Germline lookup yields CDR1 MGHDK and CDR2 SYGVNS. This CDR3 comprises 13 residues. Trimming shortened V by 6 bases and J by 10 bases, and 18 bases separated the two germline ends. The DNA of the CDR3 is TGTGCCAGCAGACGACTAGACAGGCCTAGAGCTTTCTTT. Its protein product is CASRRLDRPRAFF.

The chain employs TRBV27 and TRBJ2-2; 7 bases match TRBD1. The germline gives CDR1 MNHEY, CDR2 SMNVEV (reference sequence). V was clipped by 8 bases and J by 7 bases; unmatched bases: 7. The CDR3 extends over 13 amino acids. CDR3 bases: TGTGCCAGCTCCGACAGGGCGGACGGGGAGCTGTTTTTT. Encoded protein: CASSDRADGELFF.

V usage is TRBV28 and J usage is TRBJ2-3; D remains ambiguous. CDR1 is MDHEN, CDR2 SYDVKM, per germline. Trimming stripped 2 bases from V and 4 bases from J, with 4 bases between. This CDR3 comprises 12 residues. CDR3 region: CASSLVPDTQYF. The CDR3 DNA follows: TGTGCCAGCAGTTTAGTCCCAGATACGCAGTATTTT.

The chain carries TRBV29-1 and TRBJ2-1, with 15 positions matching TRBD2. Trimming took 4 bases from V and 8 from J; bases not matched to a gene: 15. This CDR3 comprises 18 residues. Per germline, CDR1 SQVTM and CDR2 ANQGSEA. The CDR3 DNA reads as TGCAGCGTTGTTTGGGCAGGGGATGGGACTAGCGGGAGGTATGAGCAGTTCTTC. Translating gives CSVVWAGDGTSGRYEQFF.

The chain combines TRBV27 with TRBJ2-5; the D gene is possibly TRBD2 (6 bases). The J call is uncertain, as TRBJ2-7 better fits the DNA end. Germline CDR1 and CDR2: MNHEY and SMNVEV (reference sequence). The CDR3 is 13 amino acids. CDR3 sequence (DNA): TGTGCCAGCACCTCGGGACTGGGCTACGAGCAGTACTTC. This sequence encodes CASTSGLGYEQYF.

This clone appeared a few times. The V gene is TRBV5-1, the J gene TRBJ2-2; weak D call: TRBD2 (5 bases). The V end lost 0 bases, the J end lost 8 bases, and 14 bases lay between the germline ends. Germline values: CDR1 SGHRS, CDR2 YFSETQ. This CDR3 contains 15 residues. CDR3: CASSLGRAVTGELFF. CDR3 DNA sequence: TGCGCCAGCAGCTTGGGGCGGGCCGTTACGGGGGAGCTGTTTTTT.

The chain employs TRBV11-3 and TRBJ2-5; TRBD2 might be the D (5 bases). CDR3 size: 19 residues. V gave up 0 bases and J gave up 5 bases, with 25 bases separating them. Looked up from germline, CDR1 is SGHNT and CDR2 is YENEEA. This CDR3 is CASSLDRRTLPKGAETQYF. As DNA, the CDR3 is TGTGCCAGCAGCTTAGATCGTCGGACGCTCCCGAAGGGAGCGGAGACCCAGTACTTC.

V usage is TRBV5-4 and J usage is TRBJ1-2; D unresolved. The germline CDR1 and CDR2 sequences are SGHNT and YYREEE (reference sequence). The CDR3 has 15 residues. Trimming took 0 bases from V and 2 from J, leaving 11 bases between them. The CDR3 DNA sequence: TGTGCCAGCAGCTTGGGGTCTGGAGGGAACTATGGCTACACCTTC. Translating it yields CASSLGSGGNYGYTF. The full variable domain, in which reference TRBV5-4 and TRBJ1-2 provide the parts outside the CDR3, is ETGVTQSPTHLIKTRGQQVTLRCSSQSGHNTVSWYQQALGQGPQFIFQYYREEENGRGNFPPRFSGLQFPNYSSELNVNALELDDSALYLCASSLGSGGNYGYTFGSGTRLTVV.

The rearrangement uses TRBV7-3 and TRBJ2-2, with 7 bases that match TRBD2. V gave up 5 bases and J gave up 6 bases; unmatched junction bases: 15. CDR3 length: 17 amino acids. Germline V gene data show CDR1 as SGHTA and CDR2 as FQGTGA. CDR3 nucleotide sequence: TGTGCCAGCAGCCAAGACCGGGACTACTTAGTCGCCGGGGAGCTGTTTTTT. Translation: CASSQDRDYLVAGELFF.

As DNA, the CDR3 is TGTGCCAGCAGTGAAGTAGGTAGCGGGTGGGATGAGCAGTTCTTC. Residues: CASSEVGSGWDEQFF. The rearrangement links TRBV6-1 to TRBJ2-1; the match to TRBD2 covers 7 bases. The CDR3 is 15 residues long. V shed 1 base and J 8 bases; nucleotides not matched to a gene: 8. From germline, CDR1 is MNHNS and CDR2 SASEGT.

This chain links TRBV7-8 with TRBJ2-7, with 7 bases matching TRBD1. This CDR3 spans 15 amino acids. V shed 5 bases and J 0 bases; nucleotides not matched to a gene: 7. The V gene's germline CDR1 is SGHVS and CDR2 FQNEAQ. The CDR3 bases are TGTGCCAGCAGCGCCCGGGACAGAACCTCCTACGAGCAGTACTTC. It codes for CASSARDRTSYEQYF.

J is TRBJ1-4 and V is TRBV7-2; D unclear. Germline assignment: CDR1 SGHTA and CDR2 FQGNSA. Trimming stripped 1 base from V and 10 bases from J, with 10 bases between. The CDR3 totals 13 residues. The CDR3 spells CASSLGSSGKLFF. In DNA, the CDR3 is TGTGCCAGCAGCTTAGGGTCTTCGGGAAAACTGTTTTTT. The full variable domain, rest sourced from reference TRBV7-2 and TRBJ1-4, is GAGVSQSPSNKVTEKGKDVELRCDPISGHTALYWYRQSLGQGLEFLIYFQGNSAPDKSGLPSDRFSAERTGGSVSTLTIQRTQQEDSAVYLCASSLGSSGKLFFGSGTQLSVL.

The V gene is TRBV7-9, the J gene TRBJ2-3, with 8 bases matching TRBD2. V was pared by 1 base and J by 4 bases, with 4 bases of the junction left unmatched. The length of the CDR3 is 15 residues. CDR1 is SEHNR, CDR2 FQNEAQ, per germline (reference sequence). CDR3 protein: CASSLVAGRADTQYF. The CDR3 coding sequence is TGTGCCAGCAGCTTAGTGGCCGGGAGGGCAGATACGCAGTATTTT.

The genes are TRBV4-1 and TRBJ1-2; D is uncertain. Trimming cost V 0 bases and J 5 bases, with 16 bases left between them. Germline CDR1 reads MGHRA; CDR2 reads YSYEKL. This CDR3 has 16 residues. CDR3 nucleotide sequence: TGCGCCAGCAGCCAAGATGAGGTGGCAGGCTTATATGGCTACACCTTC. It translates to CASSQDEVAGLYGYTF.

This chain joins TRBV4-2 and TRBJ2-1; TRBD1 agrees at 9 bases. V lost 1 base to trimming and J lost 5 bases; unmatched junction nucleotides: 0. The CDR3 is made up of 14 amino acids. CDR1 and CDR2 (germline): LGHNA, YNFKEQ. DNA of the CDR3: TGTGCCAGCAGCCAAGGGGACAGGGACAATGAGCAGTTCTTC. Its protein product is CASSQGDRDNEQFF.

The chain uses TRBV5-5 and TRBJ2-7; D tentatively reads TRBD1 or TRBD2 (5 bases each). In germline, CDR1 is SGHKS, CDR2 YYEKEE (reference sequence). Trimming stripped 2 bases from V and 0 bases from J, with 15 bases between. The CDR3 runs to 16 residues. CDR3 amino acids: CASSFSSGASSYEQYF. The CDR3 DNA is TGTGCCAGCAGCTTTTCTTCCGGGGCAAGCTCCTACGAGCAGTACTTC.

This clone was seen only once. This chain links TRBV4-3 with TRBJ1-1; TRBD1 might be the D (5 bases). Germline V gene sequence: CDR1 LGHNA, CDR2 YSLEER. This CDR3 has 16 amino acids. Between the trimmed V and J ends, which lost 4 bases and 1 base, there was a span of 16 bases. The CDR3 sequence: CASSPQGGLGNTEAFF. CDR3 DNA: TGCGCCAGCAGCCCTCAGGGAGGGCTGGGGAACACTGAAGCTTTCTTT.

The V call is TRBV21-1, the J call TRBJ2-1; the table calls TRBD1, which could not be checked here. TRBV21-1 is classified as a pseudogene. CDR3 length: 13 amino acids. In DNA form, the CDR3 reads TGTGCCAGCCAGGAACAGGCCTACAATGAGCAGTTCTTC. Translating it yields CASQEQAYNEQFF.

J is TRBJ2-7 and V is TRBV7-2, with 12 nucleotides matching TRBD2. The germline V gene encodes CDR1 SGHTA and CDR2 FQGNSA. Trimming removed 1 base from V and 5 bases from J; junction bases left unmatched: 0. The CDR3 sequence is 14 residues long. The CDR3 region is CASSLGLAGDEQYF. CDR3 sequence (DNA): TGTGCCAGCAGCTTAGGACTAGCGGGAGACGAGCAGTACTTC. The full variable domain, completed using reference TRBV7-2 and TRBJ2-7, is GAGVSQSPSNKVTEKGKDVELRCDPISGHTALYWYRQSLGQGLEFLIYFQGNSAPDKSGLPSDRFSAERTGGSVSTLTIQRTQQEDSAVYLCASSLGLAGDEQYFGPGTRLTVT.

The CDR3 here is CASSSVGLGDYNEQFF. The CDR3 DNA sequence: TGTGCCAGCAGCTCGGTTGGACTAGGGGACTACAATGAGCAGTTCTTC. The genes are TRBV5-4 and TRBJ2-1, with TRBD2 identical over 7 bases. This CDR3 region has 16 residues. V gave up 3 bases and J gave up 3 bases; unmatched junction bases: 9. Germline assignment: CDR1 SGHNT and CDR2 YYREEE (reference sequence).

The chain employs TRBV7-9 and TRBJ2-5; no clear D. This CDR3 is built from 16 residues. V was trimmed by 5 bases and J by 1 base, leaving 17 bases between them. Looked up from germline, CDR1 is SEHNR and CDR2 is FQNEAQ (reference sequence). CDR3 sequence (DNA): TGTGCCAGCAGCACGACCAGACTCCGTGGCCAAGAGACCCAGTACTTC. The encoded protein is CASSTTRLRGQETQYF.

The chain has TRBV27 and TRBJ1-6; D possibly corresponds to TRBD1 (5 bases). With 5 bases removed from V and 5 bases from J, the gap between germline ends came to 10 bases. The CDR3 extends over 14 amino acids. Per the germline V gene, CDR1 is MNHEY and CDR2 is SMNVEV (reference sequence). CDR3 residues: CASSGRGHNSPLHF. In DNA, the CDR3 is TGTGCCAGCAGTGGGAGGGGCCATAATTCACCCCTCCACTTT.

V gene TRBV18 combines with J gene TRBJ1-4, with 8 bases that match TRBD1. Per germline, CDR1 KGHSH and CDR2 LQKENI. V shed 6 bases and J 10 bases; nucleotides not matched to a gene: 10. The CDR3 loop spans 14 amino acids. The CDR3 DNA sequence: TGTGCCAGCTCCCCGAAGGACAGGGAGAGAAAACTGTTTTTT. It encodes CASSPKDRERKLFF.

The rearrangement joins TRBV28 to TRBJ2-7; the D is unclear. CDR1 and CDR2 (germline): MDHEN, SYDVKM. V was shortened by 2 bases and J by 0 bases, with 2 bases between the two germline ends. This CDR3 is built from 12 residues. The chain's CDR3 is CASSLSSYEQYF. CDR3 bases: TGTGCCAGCAGTTTAAGCTCCTACGAGCAGTACTTC.